This entry lists 28 T cell receptor beta chains sequenced from one sample in a study of CD8 T cells in ankylosing spondylitis. In TCRdb, the 5' RACE reads were re-called with MiXCR into one record per CDR3 protein. The repertoire holds 250,000 or so distinct CDR3 sequences, with over 15% as singletons. The material sequenced was blood, either unsorted or a sorted T cell fraction (not recorded which). The receptors were sampled from a male donor with ankylosing spondylitis or in good health (not recorded which).

The J gene is TRBJ2-1, the V gene TRBV10-3; 10 bases are a match to TRBD2. CDR3 length equals 13 residues. Germline V gene lookup returns CDR1 ENHRY and CDR2 SYGVKD. The trim removed 3 bases at V and 7 bases at J, leaving 0 bases unmatched. This chain's CDR3 is CAISELAGNEQFF. CDR3 sequence (DNA): TGTGCCATCAGTGAACTAGCGGGGAATGAGCAGTTCTTC.

This clonotype showed up many times. The gene calls are TRBV7-3 and TRBJ2-7; TRBD1 agrees at 9 bases. The germline CDR1 and CDR2 sequences are SGHTA and FQGTGA. Trimming removed 0 bases from V and 6 bases from J; junction bases left unmatched: 6. CDR3 size: 15 residues. The CDR3 reads CASSLTSGTGSEQYF. The CDR3 DNA follows: TGTGCCAGCAGCTTAACCTCCGGGACAGGGAGCGAGCAGTACTTC.

This sequence joins TRBV27 and TRBJ1-5, with D maybe TRBD1 (6 bases). V was pared by 6 bases and J by 6 bases, with 15 bases between. The CDR3 is 14 residues long. Germline CDR1 is MNHEY and CDR2 is SMNVEV (reference sequence). This CDR3 is CASSPNRDSQPQHF. DNA for the CDR3: TGTGCCAGCAGCCCGAACAGGGATTCTCAGCCCCAGCATTTT.

In its sample, this clonotype was seen a few times. The V call is TRBV16, the J call TRBJ1-1; no clear D. The CDR3 is made up of 14 amino acids. V was pared by 0 bases and J by 2 bases, with 7 bases between. Germline loops: CDR1 KGHSY, CDR2 FQNENV. CDR3 amino acids: CASSQSLGNTEAFF. CDR3 in DNA: TGTGCCAGCAGCCAATCGCTGGGTAACACTGAAGCTTTCTTT.

The J gene is TRBJ2-7, the V gene TRBV7-6; the D gene could be TRBD1 or TRBD2 (5 bases each). V lost 1 base and J lost 3, with 13 bases in between. The V gene's germline CDR1 is SGHVS and CDR2 FNYEAQ. CDR3 length equals 15 residues. The CDR3 is CASSLVGGEIYEQYF. The CDR3, as DNA: TGTGCCAGCAGCTTAGTTGGGGGAGAAATCTACGAGCAGTACTTC.

This clonotype showed up just a few times. The chain recombines TRBV27 with TRBJ2-1; 9 bases agree with TRBD2. V gave up 5 bases and J gave up 0 bases; unmatched junction bases: 5. This CDR3 is 16 amino acids long. The germline V gene has CDR1 MNHEY and CDR2 SMNVEV (reference sequence). CDR3 coding DNA: TGTGCCAGCAGTCCCATAGCGGGAGACTCCTACAATGAGCAGTTCTTC. It translates to CASSPIAGDSYNEQFF.

In this sample, this clonotype turned up many times. The V gene is TRBV12-5, the J gene TRBJ2-1, with a weak D call TRBD2 (6 bases). Trimming took 6 bases from V and 5 from J, leaving 14 bases between them. Germline lookup yields CDR1 LGHNT and CDR2 FRNRAP. The CDR3 has 14 amino acids. In DNA, the CDR3 is TGTGCTAGTGGACCCGGGACTCGAAACAATGAGCAGTTCTTC. Residues: CASGPGTRNNEQFF.

V and J are TRBV11-2 and TRBJ2-7; 7 positions match TRBD1. The length of the CDR3 is 16 residues. The V segment lost 2 bases and the J segment 4 bases; nucleotides outside the gene matches: 11. Germline CDR1 and CDR2: SGHAT and FQNNGV. Here the CDR3 DNA reads TGTGCCAGCAGCTTATTTCAGGGGGTGAGTGCATACGAGCAGTACTTC. Translated: CASSLFQGVSAYEQYF.

This sequence joins TRBV7-9 and TRBJ2-7, with 8 nucleotides matching TRBD1. J was trimmed by 3 bases and V by 0 bases; bases with no gene match: 7. The CDR3 sequence is 16 residues long. The V gene's germline CDR1 is SEHNR and CDR2 FQNEAQ (reference sequence). The CDR3 nucleotides are TGTGCCAGCAGCTTAGCGCGTGGACAGGGCTTCTACGAGCAGTACTTC. Its protein product is CASSLARGQGFYEQYF.

The sample holds a few counts of this clonotype. The rearrangement links TRBV15 to TRBJ2-2, with no clear D. Trimming pared 2 bases from V and 5 bases from J, leaving 6 bases between. CDR1 is LNHNV, CDR2 YYDKDF, per germline (reference sequence). There are 13 residues in the CDR3. CDR3: CATSRTTTGELFF. DNA for the CDR3: TGTGCCACCAGCAGAACTACGACCGGGGAGCTGTTTTTT.

This chain links TRBV29-1 with TRBJ2-7; TRBD1 or TRBD2 may be the D gene (5 bases each). V gave up 5 bases and J gave up 2 bases, with 10 bases separating them. Germline loops: CDR1 SQVTM, CDR2 ANQGSEA. The CDR3 has 12 amino acids. As DNA, the CDR3 is TGCAGCGTTATAGGGGACGCCTACGAGCAGTACTTC. Its translation is CSVIGDAYEQYF.

The rearrangement links TRBV7-2 to TRBJ2-7; 7 nucleotides align to TRBD2. Looked up from germline, CDR1 is SGHTA and CDR2 is FQGNSA. Trimming cost V 4 bases and J 6 bases; bases outside gene matches: 6. The CDR3 loop spans 13 amino acids. This chain's CDR3 is CASSWEGPAEQYF. The CDR3 DNA is TGTGCCAGCAGCTGGGAGGGCCCGGCCGAGCAGTACTTC.

The chain is built from TRBV4-3 and TRBJ2-3; 8 bases line up with TRBD2. V lost 0 bases to trimming and J lost 0 bases; unmatched junction nucleotides: 11. CDR1 is LGHNA, CDR2 YSLEER, per germline. The CDR3 runs 19 residues. CDR3 loop: CASSQELPWASGSTDTQYF. Written as DNA, the CDR3 is TGCGCCAGCAGCCAAGAACTTCCCTGGGCTAGCGGGAGCACAGATACGCAGTATTTT.

This chain joins TRBV7-8 and TRBJ2-5; 7 bases fit TRBD2. The CDR3 has 14 amino acids. After removal of 3 bases from V and 3 bases from J, the junction contained 4 bases not matched to a gene. Germline CDR1 and CDR2: SGHVS and FQNEAQ. This chain's CDR3 is CASSLWAGEETQYF. Written as DNA, the CDR3 is TGTGCCAGCAGCTTGTGGGCGGGAGAAGAGACCCAGTACTTC.

This clonotype turned up a few times. The chain uses TRBV4-1 and TRBJ2-1; 9 bases agree with TRBD2. There are 14 residues in the CDR3. The ends lost 7 bases at V and 5 bases at J; junction bases unmatched: 6. CDR1 and CDR2 (germline): MGHRA, YSYEKL. The CDR3 reads CASISLAGNNEQFF. CDR3 DNA sequence: TGCGCCAGCATCTCCCTAGCGGGGAACAATGAGCAGTTCTTC.

The chain links TRBV20-1 to TRBJ2-1, with 8 bases fitting TRBD2. The length of the CDR3 is 12 residues. Germline V CDR1 and CDR2: DFQATT, SNEGSKA (reference sequence). J gave up 12 bases and V 2 bases, and 6 bases lay outside the gene matches. CDR3 sequence: CSARSEAGGQFF. The CDR3 coding sequence is TGCAGTGCTAGATCGGAGGCGGGGGGGCAGTTCTTC.

The rearrangement uses TRBV6-5 and TRBJ2-3; D is perhaps TRBD2 (5 bases). Germline CDR1 reads MNHEY; CDR2 reads SVGAGI. V was trimmed by 2 bases and J by 4 bases, leaving 13 bases between them. This CDR3 is built from 15 residues. The CDR3 bases are TGTGCCAGCAGTTACGTCCCGAGCGGCGCAGATACGCAGTATTTT. Amino acid sequence: CASSYVPSGADTQYF.

This clonotype was counted ten times or more. The genes are TRBV29-1 and TRBJ2-7, with TRBD1 identical over 7 bases. Germline V gives CDR1 SQVTM, CDR2 ANQGSEA. This CDR3 is built from 14 residues. V trimming: 6 bases; J trimming: 7 bases; junction bases outside the gene matches: 15. CDR3 in amino acids: CSVTGVTDGREQYF. The DNA of the CDR3 is TGCAGCGTCACAGGGGTAACAGACGGGCGGGAGCAGTACTTC.

Only a few counts were recorded for this clonotype. The chain is built from TRBV6-2 or TRBV6-3 and TRBJ2-1; TRBD2 matches 7 bases. This CDR3 has 19 residues. V shed 2 bases and J 4 bases; nucleotides not matched to a gene: 17. Germline V gene data show CDR1 as MNHEY and CDR2 as SVGEGT. This CDR3 is CASSYPLSGGRALYNEQFF. The CDR3 coding sequence is TGTGCCAGCAGTTACCCACTGTCGGGCGGGAGAGCCCTTTACAATGAGCAGTTCTTC.

In its sample, this clonotype was seen many times. V gene TRBV7-9 combines with J gene TRBJ2-1; D not certain. CDR1 SEHNR and CDR2 FQNEAQ come from the germline V gene (reference sequence). The CDR3 extends over 16 amino acids. Trimming took 2 bases from V and 8 from J, leaving 19 bases between them. This CDR3 is CASSLSQSLSLDEQFF. The CDR3 region has the DNA TGTGCCAGCAGCTTATCCCAGTCCTTATCGTTGGATGAGCAGTTCTTC.

V is TRBV7-8 and J is TRBJ1-5; a weak D match, TRBD1 (6 bases). The CDR3 has 13 amino acids. Germline assignment: CDR1 SGHVS and CDR2 FQNEAQ. V dropped 4 bases and J dropped 7 bases, with 11 bases sitting between them. As DNA, the CDR3 is TGTGCCAGCAGCTACAGGGTGTTCCAGCCCCAGCATTTT. This gives the protein CASSYRVFQPQHF.

V gene TRBV28 combines with J gene TRBJ2-1; no reliable D call. The V gene lost 5 bases and the J gene lost 3 bases, with 17 bases spanning the gap. The CDR3 extends over 16 amino acids. The germline gives CDR1 MDHEN, CDR2 SYDVKM. Here the CDR3 DNA reads TGTGCCAGCAGTGCTCGCCTCGGCGCCCTCTACAATGAGCAGTTCTTC. Its translation is CASSARLGALYNEQFF.

At least ten counts were recorded for this clonotype. J is TRBJ2-1 and V is TRBV20-1; 7 bases line up with TRBD2. CDR3 length: 10 amino acids. The germline gives CDR1 DFQATT, CDR2 SNEGSKA (reference sequence). In nucleotides, the CDR3 is TGCAGCGTGCGGGAGCTTGAGCAGTTCTTC. Protein sequence: CSVRELEQFF.

This clonotype appeared a few times. The chain is built from TRBV11-2 and TRBJ2-1; possible D gene TRBD1, 6 bases. There are 18 residues in the CDR3. V lost 1 base and J 0 bases, leaving 16 bases between the germline ends. Looked up from germline, CDR1 is SGHAT and CDR2 is FQNNGV. DNA of the CDR3: TGTGCCAGCAGCTTAGGCCTTCAGGGGTACGGCTCCTACAATGAGCAGTTCTTC. Translating gives CASSLGLQGYGSYNEQFF.

This clonotype was detected many times. The chain carries TRBV20-1 and TRBJ1-6; TRBD1 matches at 7 bases. Germline V gene lookup returns CDR1 DFQATT and CDR2 SNEGSKA (reference sequence). Trimming took 1 base from V and 5 from J; bases not matched to a gene: 5. This CDR3 is 15 amino acids long. The CDR3 is CSARGARGDNSPLHF. The CDR3 DNA follows: TGCAGTGCTAGAGGGGCCAGGGGGGATAATTCACCCCTCCACTTT.

The V call is TRBV27, the J call TRBJ2-7; D not certain. V lost 3 bases and J 0 bases, leaving 6 bases between the germline ends. CDR3 length equals 13 residues. Germline lookup yields CDR1 MNHEY and CDR2 SMNVEV (reference sequence). CDR3 DNA sequence: TGTGCCAGCAGTTTCACAGACTCCTACGAGCAGTACTTC. It encodes CASSFTDSYEQYF.

This chain connects TRBV29-1 to TRBJ2-3, with 11 bases that match TRBD2. The CDR3 is 17 amino acids. Trimming removed 4 bases from V and 0 bases from J; junction bases left unmatched: 9. Germline lookup yields CDR1 SQVTM and CDR2 ANQGSEA. CDR3 sequence (DNA): TGCAGCGTTGTCGTGGTAGCGGGAGGGGTTAGCACAGATACGCAGTATTTT. It yields the protein CSVVVVAGGVSTDTQYF.

The chain couples TRBV12-3 or TRBV12-4 to TRBJ2-6; 9 nucleotides match TRBD1. V shed 5 bases, J shed 0 bases, and the junction held 14 bases outside the gene matches. The CDR3 runs 20 residues. The CDR3 loop is CASSPPPQGAYFSGANVLTF. As DNA, the CDR3 is TGTGCCAGCAGTCCGCCCCCACAGGGGGCTTATTTCTCTGGGGCCAACGTCCTGACTTTC.